This TCR beta chain was retrieved from a study of tumor-infiltrating lymphocytes in localized non-small cell lung cancer. Turning to the study itself: Resected tumor was paired with non-adjacent uninvolved lung from the same patient.

Assay used: immunoSEQ multiplex PCR; TCRdb lists only in-frame clones, some missing. The sample consists of around 16,000 clones, over 65% of them appearing once. The CDR3 runs to 13 residues. V shed 0 bases and J shed 8 bases, with 8 bases lying between them. The V gene's germline CDR1 is SGHNT and CDR2 YENEEA. This clone was found once. The clonotype was recovered from a human donor with non-small cell lung cancer. Specimen: lung tumor tissue. The J gene is TRBJ2-1, the V gene TRBV11-3; TRBD2 is a possible D gene (6 bases). The CDR3 region is CASSLDGGDEQFF. The CDR3 coding sequence is TGTGCCAGCAGCTTAGATGGCGGGGATGAGCAGTTCTTC.